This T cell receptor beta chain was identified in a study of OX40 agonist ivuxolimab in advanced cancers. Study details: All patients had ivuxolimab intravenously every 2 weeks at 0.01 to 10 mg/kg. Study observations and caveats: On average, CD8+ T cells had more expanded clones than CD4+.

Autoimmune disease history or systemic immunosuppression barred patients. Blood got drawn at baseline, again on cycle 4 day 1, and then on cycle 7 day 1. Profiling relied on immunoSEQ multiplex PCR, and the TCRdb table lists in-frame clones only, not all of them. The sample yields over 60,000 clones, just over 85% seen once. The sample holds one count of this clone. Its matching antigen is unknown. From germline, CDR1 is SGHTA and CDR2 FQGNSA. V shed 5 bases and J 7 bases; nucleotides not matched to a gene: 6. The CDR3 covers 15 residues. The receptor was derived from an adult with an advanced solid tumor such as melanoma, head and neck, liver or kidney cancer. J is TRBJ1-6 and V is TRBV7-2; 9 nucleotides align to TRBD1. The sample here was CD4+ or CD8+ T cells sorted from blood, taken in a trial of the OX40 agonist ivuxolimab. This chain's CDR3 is CASSLGTGTNSPLHF. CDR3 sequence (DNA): TGTGCCAGCAGCCTCGGGACAGGGACCAATTCACCCCTCCACTTT. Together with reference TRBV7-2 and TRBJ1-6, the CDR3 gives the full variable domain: GAGVSQSPSNKVTEKGKDVELRCDPISGHTALYWYRQSLGQGLEFLIYFQGNSAPDKSGLPSDRFSAERTGGSVSTLTIQRTQQEDSAVYLCASSLGTGTNSPLHFGNGTRLTVT.